This T cell receptor (beta chain) originates from a study of vaccination effects on CD4 cells after COVID-19 (dated by TCRdb to between 2021 and 2022). Study-level background: To identify antigen-specific CD4+ T cell clonotypes by their expansion, the ViraFEST assay first stimulated PBMC with viral peptide pools and then applied TCR sequencing. Across the study, the median time from the second dose to post-vaccine sampling was 72 days (range 14 to 241). Around 2 million PBMC per well were cultured in IMDM with about 4.6% human AB serum, 9 to 10 IU/ml IL-2 and gentamicin, plus 10 ug/ml peptides. Cultures from other donors in the study were sequenced using the Oncomine TCR Beta short-read assay on an Illumina iSeq 100. A total of 10 COVID-19 convalescent patients and a few SARS-CoV-2-naive healthy vaccine recipients were included in the full study. In both COVID-19 convalescent patients and infection-naive vaccine recipients, the study compared SARS-CoV-2 spike-specific CD4+ TCR repertoires from before mRNA vaccination with those from after it. Beyond this particular receptor, the publication reports: Clones induced by infection and clones induced by vaccination both contracted markedly at late timepoints after vaccination, which fits with T cell responses waning over time. Limitations of the study were the small number of convalescent patients and the absence of early post-infection timepoints. In healthy vaccine recipients, vaccine-induced clones were almost all SARS-CoV-2 mono-reactive, with only 1 of 255 being cross-reactive with common cold coronaviruses.

After roughly 11 days of culture, CD4+ T cells were isolated with the EasySep CD4+ T cell isolation kit. Each participant got two doses of an mRNA SARS-CoV-2 vaccine, either BNT162b2 or mRNA-1273. The absence of prior SARS-CoV-2 infection in healthy vaccine recipients was confirmed by negative nucleocapsid antibodies before and after vaccination. On days 3 and 7, half of the culture medium was replaced with fresh IL-2-containing medium. Each peptide stimulation condition was cultured in triplicate wells unless otherwise noted. PBMC were separated from whole blood using Ficoll-Paque Plus gradient centrifugation and were then either cryopreserved at -140C or used fresh. Genomic DNA was extracted from cultured CD4+ T cells with the QIAamp micro DNA kit. The receptor library was made with the immunoSEQ multiplex PCR assay. DNA from the cultured, isolated CD4+ T cells was subjected to TCR beta CDR3 sequencing. Concerning the study's data processing: Non-productive TCR sequences were removed, reads were trimmed to the CDR3 region, and CDR3s of at least 7 amino acids were retained. The MANAFEST web app was used to pick out antigen-specific clonotypes by comparing their expansion in peptide wells with that in reference cultures. For clones to be considered positive, expansion at FDR<0.05 versus reference and all other wells, an odds ratio above 5, and a frequency above 0.1% in two replicate wells were required. A clonotype was called cross-reactive if it was significantly expanded both in SARS-CoV-2 spike wells and in at least one common cold coronavirus spike condition. CDR3 similarity was assessed by Levenshtein distance using the stringdist R package, and unrooted trees were constructed with ape in R 3.6.1. This immuneACCESS table, as held by TCRdb, lists in-frame sequences with V and J called but not all clones. Of the missing ones, under half trace to an unresolved V gene in checked studies; the others have no known cause. The V and J calls and clone size come from that table; D and trimming were worked out from the DNA. The sample table records roughly 40,000 clones; 55% to 80% of these occur just once. The ten largest clones capture more than 7% of the sample.

In regard to this clone: The antigen this receptor binds is unknown. Base qualities are not provided; no much larger clone lies one nucleotide away.

The V end loses 5 bases and the J end loses 5 bases, and a stretch of 18 bases separates them. The CDR3, from cysteine to phenylalanine, totals 15 residues. The entry retains the CDR3 DNA only, 45 bases that are in frame from base 1. The germline V gene (reference sequence) gives CDR1 as SEHNR and CDR2 as FQNEAQ. The sequence was obtained from a human donor who received a COVID-19 vaccine. The chain is encoded by TRBV7-9 joined to TRBJ2-5, and the D gene may be TRBD2, 6 bases matching. Sequenced here: CD4+ T cells from PBMCs cultured without peptide, sampled after COVID-19 vaccination. The CDR3 here reads CASSESWEVGETQYF. The nucleotide sequence is TGTGCCAGCAGCGAGAGCTGGGAGGTCGGGGAGACCCAGTACTTC.